This T cell receptor (beta chain) derives from a study of long-term antiretroviral therapy in people with HIV. General study findings and limits: Before ART, certain clones expanded, and these dominated the repertoire at all time points.

In regard to this clone: What it recognizes is unknown.

V gave up 0 bases and J gave up 7 bases, with 8 bases separating them. CDR1 is SNHLY and CDR2 is FYNNEI in the germline V gene. This CDR3 is 13 amino acids long. Version v3.0 of the immunoSEQ assay ran at survey level. Libraries were prepared by immunoSEQ multiplex PCR; TCRdb keeps only in-frame clonotypes and omits some of them. The table includes some 20,000 clones, 75% to 90% detected once. This sample comprised unsorted PBMCs, obtained 4.2 years after starting antiretroviral therapy. The gene calls are TRBV2 and TRBJ2-3; no clear D. This receptor was identified in a man in his forties or fifties with HIV. CDR3 loop: CASSEAPNYTQYF. In DNA, the CDR3 is TGTGCCAGCAGTGAAGCCCCAAATTATACGCAGTATTTT.